What follows are 28 T cell receptor beta chains derived from one specimen sequenced in a study of blood T cell repertoires in COVID-19. Here immunoSEQ multiplex PCR was the method, and the copy in TCRdb shows in-frame clones only, minus some. The sample includes some 670,000 clones, 85% to 90% of them seen just once. Sequencing input: peripheral blood. All receptors derive from a woman between 18 and 30 years old with acute or convalescent COVID-19.

This sequence joins TRBV28 and TRBJ2-3, with D uncertain. Germline CDR1 is MDHEN and CDR2 is SYDVKM. With 6 bases removed from V and 0 bases from J, the gap between germline ends came to 4 bases. This CDR3 is 12 amino acids long. The CDR3 bases are TGTGCCAGCAGGGAGAGCACAGATACGCAGTATTTT. Its protein product is CASRESTDTQYF. The full variable domain, in which reference TRBV28 and TRBJ2-3 provide the parts outside the CDR3, is DVKVTQSSRYLVKRTGEKVFLECVQDMDHENMFWYRQDPGLGLRLIYFSYDVKMKEKGDIPEGYSVSREKKERFSLILESASTNQTSMYLCASRESTDTQYFGPGTRLTVL.

The chain links TRBV24-1 to TRBJ2-1; D gene ambiguous. V lost 0 bases, J lost 4 bases, and 6 bases lay in between. CDR3 size: 14 residues. CDR1 KGHDR and CDR2 SFDVKD come from the germline V gene. The CDR3 spells CATSDLREYNEQFF. CDR3 DNA: TGTGCCACCAGTGATTTGCGCGAGTACAATGAGCAGTTCTTC.

This clone was observed a single time. The gene calls are TRBV29-1 and TRBJ2-7; D is uncertain. CDR3 size: 12 residues. Per the germline V gene, CDR1 is SQVTM and CDR2 is ANQGSEA. Trimming shortened V by 0 bases and J by 9 bases, and 12 bases separated the two germline ends. CDR3 sequence (DNA): TGCAGCGTTGAAGAAACTACCCGTGCGCAGTACTTC. Amino acids: CSVEETTRAQYF.

DNA for the CDR3: TGTGCCACCAGTGATTCGGGACAGTCTACTGGAAACACCATATATTTT. Residues: CATSDSGQSTGNTIYF. The genes are TRBV24-1 and TRBJ1-3; 7 bases line up with TRBD1. In germline, CDR1 is KGHDR, CDR2 SFDVKD. The CDR3 loop spans 16 amino acids. The J segment lost 2 bases and the V segment lost 2 bases, leaving 5 bases of the junction unmatched.

The CDR3 sequence is CASSIRGTGNTIYF. In nucleotides, the CDR3 is TGTGCCAGTAGTATCCGCGGGACTGGAAACACCATATATTTT. The V call is TRBV19, the J call TRBJ1-3, with no clear D. The CDR3 has 14 amino acids. Trimming stripped 3 bases from V and 2 bases from J, with 8 bases between. Germline V gene lookup returns CDR1 LNHDA and CDR2 SQIVND (reference sequence).

The genes are TRBV2 and TRBJ2-7, with TRBD1 identical over 12 bases. The CDR3 loop spans 13 amino acids. Germline V lookup: CDR1 SNHLY, CDR2 FYNNEI. The V gene end was trimmed by 5 bases and the J gene end by 10 bases; junction bases not matched to a gene: 6. CDR3 amino acids: CASSRGQGAFQYF. In DNA form, the CDR3 reads TGTGCCAGCAGTCGGGGACAGGGGGCATTTCAGTACTTC. Filled out from reference TRBV2 and TRBJ2-7, the complete variable domain reads EPEVTQTPSHQVTQMGQEVILRCVPISNHLYFYWYRQILGQKVEFLVSFYNNEISEKSEIFDDQFSVERPDGSNFTLKIRSTKLEDSAMYFCASSRGQGAFQYFGPGTRLTVT.

This clone came up once. V and J are TRBV14 and TRBJ1-2; D is unresolved. V was trimmed by 2 bases and J by 7 bases, leaving 14 bases between them. This CDR3 spans 14 amino acids. Germline values: CDR1 SGHDN, CDR2 FVKESK. The CDR3 region has the DNA TGTGCCAGCAGCCAATCGCGGCTTCCAGCTGGCTACACCTTC. It yields the protein CASSQSRLPAGYTF.

As for this clone: The same CDR3 also results from other DNA sequences found in this sample. J is TRBJ1-1 and V is TRBV29-1; TRBD1 aligns across 9 bases. Germline loops: CDR1 SQVTM, CDR2 ANQGSEA. The CDR3 is made up of 13 amino acids. The junction had 3 bases not matched to a gene; V was cut back by 5 bases and J by 2 bases. CDR3 protein: CSVSTGGNTEAFF. As DNA, the CDR3 is TGCAGCGTTTCGACAGGGGGAAACACTGAAGCTTTCTTT.

The rearrangement joins TRBV9 to TRBJ1-5, with 9 bases that match TRBD1. The CDR3 has 18 residues. V shed 5 bases and J 4 bases; nucleotides not matched to a gene: 16. Germline loops: CDR1 SGDLS, CDR2 YYNGEE. The CDR3 spells CASSSGLRDRAKNQPQHF. The CDR3 bases are TGTGCCAGCAGTTCGGGTTTAAGGGACAGGGCGAAGAATCAGCCCCAGCATTTT.

This clone was found once. The chain is built from TRBV15 and TRBJ2-1; D is uncertain. CDR1 and CDR2 (germline): LNHNV, YYDKDF (reference sequence). V gave up 5 bases and J gave up 6 bases, with 14 bases separating them. CDR3 size: 14 residues. CDR3 nucleotides: TGTGCCACCAGCTCCCCCCGACATATCAATGAGCAGTTCTTC. Protein product: CATSSPRHINEQFF.

This chain connects TRBV5-4 to TRBJ1-6, with 8 bases lining up with TRBD1. In germline, CDR1 is SGHNT, CDR2 YYREEE (reference sequence). The CDR3 has 15 amino acids. J was trimmed by 5 bases and V by 3 bases; bases with no gene match: 4. In nucleotides, the CDR3 is TGTGCCAGCAGCTCCCGACAGGGGAATAATTCACCCCTCCACTTT. It yields the protein CASSSRQGNNSPLHF.

The chain employs TRBV25-1 and TRBJ2-3; 9 nucleotides align to TRBD1. Germline lookup yields CDR1 MGHDK and CDR2 SYGVNS. This CDR3 is built from 15 residues. V trimming: 5 bases; J trimming: 2 bases; junction bases outside the gene matches: 5. This chain's CDR3 is CASSPGTGNTDTQYF. CDR3 bases: TGTGCCAGCAGTCCCGGGACAGGGAACACAGATACGCAGTATTTT.

J is TRBJ2-3 and V is TRBV7-3; no reliable D call. Germline V gene lookup returns CDR1 SGHTA and CDR2 FQGTGA. The V end was cut by 2 bases, the J end by 0 bases, with 18 bases between. The CDR3 sequence is 18 residues long. CDR3 in DNA: TGTGCCAGCAGCTTATCCCCGTTTACATTTTCCAGCACAGATACGCAGTATTTT. This gives the protein CASSLSPFTFSSTDTQYF.

This sequence joins TRBV19 and TRBJ1-1; no clear D gene. V was cut by 5 bases and J by 1 base, with 11 bases left in between. CDR1 and CDR2 from the germline V gene are LNHDA and SQIVND (reference sequence). The CDR3 length is 14 residues. This chain's CDR3 is CASSHPGENTEAFF. For the CDR3, the DNA is TGTGCCAGTAGTCACCCGGGTGAGAACACTGAAGCTTTCTTT.

CDR3 in DNA: TGTGCCAGCAGCCCCGCGGACAGGGATCCTTGGGGAAAACTGTTTTTT. It codes for CASSPADRDPWGKLFF. V and J are TRBV7-9 and TRBJ1-4; TRBD1 matches at 8 bases. Germline V gene lookup returns CDR1 SEHNR and CDR2 FQNEAQ (reference sequence). With V trimmed by 5 bases and J by 10 bases, 15 bases remained unmatched. The CDR3 is 16 amino acids.

This clone was found a few times. The rearrangement uses TRBV3-1 (or the pseudogene TRBV3-2) and TRBJ1-6, with a tentative D call TRBD1 (5 bases). The CDR3 spans 16 residues. Looked up from germline, CDR1 is LGHDT and CDR2 is YNNKEL (reference sequence). V shed 0 bases and J shed 9 bases, with 15 bases lying between them. CDR3 nucleotide sequence: TGTGCCAGCAGCCAAGATCGACAGTGGTTGGGTTCACCCCTCCACTTT. This codes for CASSQDRQWLGSPLHF.

The chain has TRBV27 and TRBJ1-6; D is uncertain. Germline V lookup: CDR1 MNHEY, CDR2 SMNVEV (reference sequence). The V gene lost 3 bases and the J gene lost 2 bases, with 14 bases spanning the gap. The CDR3 contains 17 residues. The CDR3 is CASSFLERGTYNSPLHF. Here the CDR3 DNA reads TGTGCCAGCAGTTTCCTTGAGCGAGGCACCTATAATTCACCCCTCCACTTT.

This chain links TRBV12-3 or TRBV12-4 with TRBJ1-1; D might be TRBD1 (5 bases). The V end was cut by 7 bases, the J end by 5 bases, with 11 bases between. The CDR3 runs to 12 residues. The CDR3 DNA follows: TGTGCCAGCATCCTGGGGGGAACTGAAGCTTTCTTT. Amino acids: CASILGGTEAFF.

The J gene is TRBJ1-6, the V gene TRBV2, with 7 bases lining up with TRBD1. Germline V gene data show CDR1 as SNHLY and CDR2 as FYNNEI. The V gene end was trimmed by 6 bases and the J gene end by 10 bases; junction bases not matched to a gene: 9. The CDR3 is 14 amino acids. CDR3 DNA: TGTGCCAGCAGGCGAGGGGGCGCGTGGTCACCCCTCCACTTT. The encoded protein is CASRRGGAWSPLHF.

The chain links TRBV29-1 to TRBJ2-1, with a tentative D call TRBD2 (5 bases). Per the germline V gene, CDR1 is SQVTM and CDR2 is ANQGSEA. CDR3 size: 14 residues. V was pared by 4 bases and J by 5 bases, with 15 bases between. CDR3: CSVGPTSRDNEQFF. The CDR3, as DNA: TGCAGCGTTGGACCTACTTCGAGGGACAATGAGCAGTTCTTC.

The J gene is TRBJ1-1, the V gene TRBV3-1 (or the pseudogene TRBV3-2), with D maybe TRBD1 (6 bases). The CDR3 consists of 15 residues. Germline V gene data show CDR1 as LGHDT and CDR2 as YNNKEL (reference sequence). V lost 2 bases, J lost 0 bases, and 10 bases lay in between. This chain's CDR3 is CASSQTGSMNTEAFF. CDR3 DNA: TGTGCCAGCAGCCAAACAGGGTCCATGAACACTGAAGCTTTCTTT.

This chain joins TRBV5-1 and TRBJ2-7, with D tentatively TRBD1 (6 bases). Germline V lookup: CDR1 SGHRS, CDR2 YFSETQ. CDR3 length: 16 amino acids. Trimming cost V 4 bases and J 5 bases, with 22 bases left between them. CDR3 loop: CASSRSGAGRLNEQYF. CDR3 DNA: TGCGCCAGCAGCCGTTCAGGGGCCGGGCGGTTAAACGAGCAGTACTTC.

The genes are TRBV6-2 or TRBV6-3 and TRBJ1-5; no firm D call. The V gene lost 4 bases and the J gene lost 4 bases, with 8 bases spanning the gap. This CDR3 spans 13 amino acids. CDR1 is MNHEY, CDR2 SVGEGT, per germline. CDR3 region: CASSSGINQPQHF. The CDR3 bases are TGTGCCAGCAGTTCCGGGATAAATCAGCCCCAGCATTTT.

The chain combines TRBV5-1 with TRBJ1-6; the match to TRBD1 covers 9 bases. Germline V gene data show CDR1 as SGHRS and CDR2 as YFSETQ. Trimming took 4 bases from V and 9 from J; bases not matched to a gene: 5. This CDR3 has 14 amino acids. CDR3 sequence reads: CASSLTGGSSPLHF. The DNA of the CDR3 is TGCGCCAGCAGCCTAACAGGGGGCTCTTCACCCCTCCACTTT.

The rearrangement uses TRBV24-1 and TRBJ2-2, with 12 bases identical to TRBD1. Trimming at V came to 7 bases and at J to 7 bases, leaving 9 bases not matched to a gene. The CDR3 has 16 amino acids. Per the germline V gene, CDR1 is KGHDR and CDR2 is SFDVKD. This CDR3 reads CATSNPGTGGIGELFF. CDR3 sequence (DNA): TGTGCCACCAGCAACCCCGGGACAGGGGGCATCGGGGAGCTGTTTTTT.

In its sample, this clone was seen once. V and J are TRBV29-1 and TRBJ1-4, with 9 positions matching TRBD1. CDR3 size: 14 residues. Trimming removed 2 bases from V and 7 bases from J; junction bases left unmatched: 5. The V gene's germline CDR1 is SQVTM and CDR2 ANQGSEA. The CDR3 is CSVETGGAGEKLFF. CDR3 nucleotides: TGCAGCGTTGAAACAGGGGGCGCTGGTGAAAAACTGTTTTTT.

V gene TRBV4-1 combines with J gene TRBJ2-1; 9 positions match TRBD1. CDR3 length equals 16 residues. CDR1 is MGHRA and CDR2 is YSYEKL in the germline V gene. V dropped 3 bases and J dropped 4; count of bases not matched to a gene: 7. This CDR3 reads CASSHSRDRAYNEQFF. As DNA, the CDR3 is TGCGCCAGCAGCCATTCCCGGGACAGGGCGTACAATGAGCAGTTCTTC.

This clone showed up just once. The J gene is TRBJ1-2, the V gene TRBV6-5; no clear D gene. The CDR3 runs to 15 residues. V lost 2 bases and J 3 bases, leaving 13 bases between the germline ends. Germline assignment: CDR1 MNHEY and CDR2 SVGAGI. For the CDR3, the DNA is TGTGCCAGCAGTTACGTTTCGGGTGGGTACTATGGCTACACCTTC. It encodes CASSYVSGGYYGYTF.